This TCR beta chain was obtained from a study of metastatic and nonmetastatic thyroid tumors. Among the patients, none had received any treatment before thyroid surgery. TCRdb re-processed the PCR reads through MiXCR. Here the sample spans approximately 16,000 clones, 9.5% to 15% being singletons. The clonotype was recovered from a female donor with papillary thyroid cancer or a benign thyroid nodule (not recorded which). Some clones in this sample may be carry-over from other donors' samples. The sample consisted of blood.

In nucleotides, the CDR3 is TGTGCCAGCTCGGAGGGGCCAAACTATGGCTACACCTTC. This sequence encodes CASSEGPNYGYTF. The chain employs TRBV7-4 and TRBJ1-2; D is perhaps TRBD1 (5 bases). V lost 8 bases to trimming and J lost 2 bases, with 12 bases between them. The CDR3 is made up of 13 amino acids. Looked up from germline, CDR1 is SGHVT and CDR2 is SQSDAQ.